The clone carrying this T cell receptor (beta chain) was seen many times. This record comes from a study of T cells in Graves' hyperthyroidism and ophthalmopathy. V trimming: 7 bases; J trimming: 5 bases; junction bases outside the gene matches: 9. Germline values: CDR1 SEHNR, CDR2 FQNEAQ (reference sequence). This CDR3 region has 14 residues. There were TCR beta CDR3 regions amplified from RNA transcripts. First-round RT-PCR targeting the TCR CDR3 was performed with the HTBI primer set. From the multiplex PCR reads, TCRdb called clonotypes with MiXCR, one entry per CDR3 protein. The sample contains about 840,000 distinct CDR3 sequences, roughly 40% of which appear only once.

The chain uses TRBV7-9 and TRBJ2-5; the match to TRBD2 covers 8 bases. The clonotype originates from a young man with Graves' hyperthyroidism. Sequencing was performed on blood. As DNA, the CDR3 is TGTGCCAGCACCAGGCCGGGGGGGCCGGAGACCCAGTACTTC. Translating it yields CASTRPGGPETQYF.